The present TCR beta chain was sequenced within a study of cytomegalovirus exposure and HLA in healthy donors (dated by TCRdb to 2017 to 2019). Broadly, across the study: According to an earlier analysis of several hundred of the donors, roughly 180 million T cells yielded 117 million unique TCR beta sequences and 250 to 350 Gb of sequence data. HLA typing included class I and class II loci at four-digit resolution. Along with the roughly 670-subject first cohort, a separate validation cohort of over a hundred different subjects was used. Typing coverage differed by locus: A, B, C, DRB1 and DQB1 were typed in roughly 629-630 donors, DQA1 in 522, DPA1 in approximately 600, and DPB1 in 400 to 490. Using immunosequencing, the study profiled T cell repertoires from roughly 650 subjects and related those repertoires to cytomegalovirus serostatus. An early release that covered about 600 HLA-typed donors contained about 300 gigabases of sequencing data and 85 million to 100 million unique TCR sequences. To predict cytomegalovirus infection status, the study combined high-throughput TCR immunosequencing, statistical association of individual TCRs with disease status, and machine learning. In the later analysis, no new phenotypic data were used to find candidate immune exposures; instead, reliance was placed on TCR beta sequences and their occurrence across donors. Every repertoire in the discovery cohort had been generated on one and the same sequencing platform. Donor age, sex, ethnicity and CMV serostatus were collected together with the repertoire data. Among 398 genotyped donors of the cohort, an average of approximately 240,000 unique TCR beta nucleotide sequences were sequenced per donor, roughly 20% of them non-productive. A later analysis re-analyzed previously published TCR beta repertoires from several hundred donors and added high-resolution HLA genotyping to study TCR occurrence patterns. Roughly 5 DR-DQ haplotypes were handled as single units for association and clustering because linkage in the cohort was strong. In a later genetic analysis, genome-wide SNP genotypes for about three fifths of the roughly 670 donors were used, and that subset was treated as a discovery cohort. In an earlier analysis of 587 of the donors, high-throughput TCR beta sequencing was used to judge whether each TCR beta V gene segment behaved as functional or pseudogenic. Among the roughly 410 genotyped donors, 75% to 90% belonged to the genetic ancestry cluster associated with self-reported Caucasian donors. The aim of the study was to test whether cataloging public T cell receptors could identify signatures of past pathogen exposure. General study outcomes and caveats: Most TCR sequences were observed very rarely across donors, whereas some public TCRs were present in many individuals. Because the 87-base-pair reads could not distinguish some IMGT-functional V segments, including TRBV6-2 and TRBV6-3, those segments were excluded. About 17 rarely observed V segments, including chromosome 9 orphons, were excluded from the earlier analysis of some 590 of the donors because counts were too low. In a later analysis, the rate of TCR association differed among HLA loci, with DRB1 alleles having the most associated TCRs and HLA-C alleles having the fewest. The classifier was reported to diagnose cytomegalovirus status with high specificity and sensitivity in both the original and validation cohorts. A later analysis reported that several top co-occurrence clusters appeared linked to parvovirus B19, influenza, CMV and Epstein-Barr virus. A few of the identified cytomegalovirus-associated TCR beta chains were confirmed in vitro to be specific for cytomegalovirus antigens. In an earlier analysis of 587 of the donors, most TCR beta V segments appeared in productive rearrangements about 90% or about 30% of the time, broadly matching IMGT annotations. In a later analysis, 16,951 TCR beta sequences were associated with specific HLA alleles at a false discovery rate of 0.05. HLA typing was unavailable for some donors at each locus, so association tests used only the typed subset. V-gene and J-gene trimming of TCR beta chains was associated with a missense DCLRE1C variant in a later genetic analysis, and the association was replicated in an independent cohort. In a later analysis, HLA-associated TCR beta chains showed more clonal expansion and lower generation probabilities than non-associated chains that were equally common. A further reported finding was that TCR beta sequences accurately predicted the HLA-A and HLA-B alleles for most subjects in the first cohort. Compared with the roughly 720-donor mean, donors in an Asian-associated ancestry cluster had fewer N-insertions in productive TCRs, according to a later genetic analysis. This cohort had only TCR beta chains sequenced, and the lack of alpha or paired-chain data limited which features could be detected. Most CMV-associated TCR beta chains appeared to be HLA-restricted in a later analysis, and the HLA associations seemed to be driven largely by CMV exposure. For the cohort, immune exposure information was limited to CMV serostatus. Presence/absence analyses assumed roughly uniform sequencing depth across donors, an assumption that may not hold. In the study, around 150 TCR beta chains were listed as associated with cytomegalovirus. The authors suggested that the approach could potentially be generalized to other disease states and immunological phenotypes. Correlated functional status among segregating V segments might reflect linkage disequilibrium, but an unknown experimental factor could not be ruled out. Assigning TCR associations to individual alleles was difficult when HLA alleles, especially DR and DQ, strongly co-occurred. The sequencing pipeline was judged likely to have produced a cluster of highly shared sequence variants as a technical artifact.

The cohort consisted of some 670 healthy bone marrow donors. At the time of sampling, all cohort members were nominally healthy, though unrecorded immune exposures were likely present. The donor was CMV seronegative and was included in the group of 352 seronegative cohort members. A peripheral blood sample was provided by each donor, and peripheral blood mononuclear cells were used for TCR beta sequencing. Genomic DNA extraction from the blood cell samples was performed with the Qiagen DNeasy Blood Extraction Kit. The protocol used for the library was the immunoSEQ multiplex PCR assay. For the multiplex PCR, a mixture combining 60 forward primers for TCR Vbeta segments and 13 reverse primers for TCR Jbeta segments was used. The CDR3 region of rearranged TCR beta genes was amplified from genomic DNA by a multiplex PCR assay. On the Illumina HiSeq System, the amplified TCR beta libraries were sequenced as 87-base-pair reads. Per the original workflow: In a later analysis, tens of millions of unique TCR beta chains were counted across the 500 to 850 repertoires, and around 10 million of these chains were shared by at least two donors. A nearest-neighbor algorithm error-corrected the raw reads and collapsed the reads into unique sequences, merging closely related sequences to remove PCR and sequencing errors. CDR3 sequences were aligned to IMGT reference sequences to assign V, D and J gene segments. For a sequence to be retained, a match of at least six nucleotides was required to both a V gene segment and a J gene segment. Rearrangements were classified as productive when the CDR3 lacked stop codons and remained in frame with V and J, and all other rearrangements were classified as non-productive. Following IMGT convention, CDR3 was defined as the stretch from the second conserved V-encoded cysteine to the conserved J-encoded phenylalanine. Sequences without an unambiguous match to a single V gene segment were excluded from the earlier analysis of over 500 of the donors. An earlier analysis of a few hundred of the donors classified V segments as functional when productive rearrangements were above 56.7% and as segregating when the standard deviation between donors was above 5%. A statistical classification framework was built for diagnosing cytomegalovirus status from the catalog of TCR beta chain sequences. A later analysis assigned V and J genes by comparing TCR nucleotide sequences with IMGT/GENE-DB human TR gene sequences. Using the TCRdist pipeline, a later analysis assigned CDR3 sequences along with most-parsimonious VDJ recombination scenarios. A later analysis defined each TCR beta chain by its CDR3 amino acid sequence plus V-gene family, and excluded reads lacking a unique V-gene family. In a later analysis, nearly 600 highly shared, low-generation-probability nucleotide sequences were removed to address suspected cross-contamination and a sequencing artifact. In a later analysis, a clonal expansion index was calculated for each public chain from normalized within-repertoire ranks of inferred template counts. In a later analysis, generation probabilities were computed with a VDJ recombination model fitted to out-of-frame rearrangements, and the resulting probabilities were checked against IGoR. In a later analysis, TCR-TCR, TCR-HLA and TCR-CMV co-occurrence was scored with hypergeometric tests, and a repertoire-size bias correction was applied to TCR pairs. To estimate false discovery rates, a later analysis permuted the HLA or CMV assignments 20 times. In a later analysis, co-occurring TCRs were grouped with DBSCAN, and TCRdist sequence similarity was added when clustering was performed within HLA-allele-positive subsets. Repertoires with fewer than 30,000 or more than 120,000 public chains were left out of co-occurrence clustering, as were a handful of repertoires with anomalous nucleotide sharing. This immuneACCESS table, as held by TCRdb, lists in-frame sequences with V and J called but not all clones. Of the missing ones, under half trace to an unresolved V gene in checked studies; the others have no known cause. V, J and clone size reflect that table, while D and trimming were determined from the DNA. This sample is represented by 100,000 to 120,000 clones; roughly 78% of them were singletons. The ten largest clones capture approximately 1.2% of the sample.

As concerns this clone: The antigen it recognizes is unknown. No much larger clone exists at a distance of one base, and base qualities are not known.

The CDR3 has 15 amino acids, counting the end cysteine and phenylalanine. CDR3 DNA only is kept here, 45 bases in frame from base 1. Trimmed from V: 6 bases; trimmed from J: 6 bases; junction bases lacking a gene match: 6. Per the germline V gene, SGHAT is the CDR1 and FQNNGV is the CDR2. The TCR sequence derives from a woman under 40 in good health and CMV-seronegative. The chain uses TRBV11-2 and TRBJ1-6, and TRBD1 aligns with 9 junction nucleotides. The sequencing input was PBMCs. The CDR3 in this case is CASRRPGQGNSPLHF. The DNA is TGTGCCAGCAGGAGACCGGGACAGGGTAATTCACCCCTCCACTTT.